The T cell receptor beta chain under discussion was sequenced for a study of lymphopenia after photon versus proton radiotherapy. The junction had 4 bases not matched to a gene; V was cut back by 3 bases and J by 8 bases. The CDR3 sequence is 13 residues long. CDR1 and CDR2 (germline): SGHAT, FQNNGV. Generated by immunoSEQ multiplex PCR, the TCRdb table keeps only in-frame clones and is missing some. Of 50,000 to 60,000 clones in the sample, roughly 90% are singletons; the top ten hold about a sixth. The sample holds a few counts of this clone. The gene calls are TRBV11-2 and TRBJ1-1, with 9 bases lining up with TRBD1. Sequencing used peripheral blood, obtained from a patient treated with photon-based radiotherapy. This sequence was found in a woman in her thirties or forties with cholangiocarcinoma. The DNA of the CDR3 is TGTGCCAGCAGCTTCGGGACAGGGTGGGAAGCTTTCTTT. Translation gives CASSFGTGWEAFF.